The following is a TCR beta chain sequence with its context. Original processing notes: By means of reference gene primer amplification, nucleated cell counts were estimated. Sequencing used immunoSEQ multiplex PCR; TCRdb keeps in-frame clones, though not all of them. Clone size and V and J calls were adopted from that table, with D and trimming inferred from the DNA. The table has about 240,000 clones, about four fifths seen once. This CDR3 contains 12 residues. The V gene lost 4 bases and the J gene lost 6 bases, with 7 bases spanning the gap. CDR1 is MNHEY, CDR2 SVGEGT, per germline. The source of the sample is a study of blood T cell repertoires in COVID-19.

This chain joins TRBV6-2 or TRBV6-3 and TRBJ1-5; D unclear. The specimen was peripheral blood. The TCR comes from a woman aged 18-29 years with acute or convalescent COVID-19. The CDR3 DNA reads as TGTGCCAGCAGTTTCCCCAGTCAGCCCCAGCATTTT. It codes for CASSFPSQPQHF.